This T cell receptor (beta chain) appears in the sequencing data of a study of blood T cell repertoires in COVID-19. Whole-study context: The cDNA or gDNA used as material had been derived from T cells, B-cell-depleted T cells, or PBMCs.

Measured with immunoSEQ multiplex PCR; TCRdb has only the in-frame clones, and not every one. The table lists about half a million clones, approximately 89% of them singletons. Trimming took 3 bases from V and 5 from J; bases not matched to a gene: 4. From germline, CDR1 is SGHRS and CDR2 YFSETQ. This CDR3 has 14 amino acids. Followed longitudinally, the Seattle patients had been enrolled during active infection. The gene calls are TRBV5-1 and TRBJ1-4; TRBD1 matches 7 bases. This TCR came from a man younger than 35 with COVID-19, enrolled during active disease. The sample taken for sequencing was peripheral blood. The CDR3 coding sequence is TGCGCCAGCAGCTGGGACAGTCCAAATGAAAAACTGTTTTTT. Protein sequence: CASSWDSPNEKLFF.